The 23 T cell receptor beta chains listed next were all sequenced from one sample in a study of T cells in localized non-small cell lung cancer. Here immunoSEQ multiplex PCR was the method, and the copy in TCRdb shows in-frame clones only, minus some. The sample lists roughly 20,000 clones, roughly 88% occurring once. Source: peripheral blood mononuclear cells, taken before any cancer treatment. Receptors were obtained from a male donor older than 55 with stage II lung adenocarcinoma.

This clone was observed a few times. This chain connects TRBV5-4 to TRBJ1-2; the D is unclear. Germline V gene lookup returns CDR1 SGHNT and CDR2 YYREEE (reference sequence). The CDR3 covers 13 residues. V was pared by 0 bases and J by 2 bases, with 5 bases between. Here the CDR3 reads CASSLDENYGYTF. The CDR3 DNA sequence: TGTGCCAGCAGCTTGGATGAAAACTATGGCTACACCTTC.

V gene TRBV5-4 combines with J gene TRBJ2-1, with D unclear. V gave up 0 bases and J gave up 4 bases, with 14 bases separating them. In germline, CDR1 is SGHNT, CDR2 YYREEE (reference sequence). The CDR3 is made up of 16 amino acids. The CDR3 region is CASSLGTAPSYNEQFF. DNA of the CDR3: TGTGCCAGCAGCTTGGGCACAGCCCCTTCATACAATGAGCAGTTCTTC.

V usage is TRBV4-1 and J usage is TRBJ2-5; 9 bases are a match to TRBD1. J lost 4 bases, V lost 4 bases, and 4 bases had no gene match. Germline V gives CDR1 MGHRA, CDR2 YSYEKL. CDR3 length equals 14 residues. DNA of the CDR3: TGCGCCAGCAGCCGGGACAGGGAGGGAGAGACCCAGTACTTC. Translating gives CASSRDREGETQYF.

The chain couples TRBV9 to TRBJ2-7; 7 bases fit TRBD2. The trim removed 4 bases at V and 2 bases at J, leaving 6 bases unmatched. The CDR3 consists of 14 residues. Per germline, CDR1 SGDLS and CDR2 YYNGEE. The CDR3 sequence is CASSPRDYPYEQYF. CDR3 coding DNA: TGTGCCAGCAGCCCCCGGGACTACCCCTACGAGCAGTACTTC.

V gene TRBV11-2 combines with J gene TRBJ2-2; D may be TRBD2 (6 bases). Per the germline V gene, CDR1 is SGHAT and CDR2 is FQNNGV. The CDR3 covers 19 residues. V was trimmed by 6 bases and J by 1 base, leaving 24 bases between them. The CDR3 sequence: CASRSVGGSGTLNTGELFF. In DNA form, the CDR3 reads TGTGCCAGCAGATCTGTTGGTGGGTCAGGGACTTTGAACACCGGGGAGCTGTTTTTT.

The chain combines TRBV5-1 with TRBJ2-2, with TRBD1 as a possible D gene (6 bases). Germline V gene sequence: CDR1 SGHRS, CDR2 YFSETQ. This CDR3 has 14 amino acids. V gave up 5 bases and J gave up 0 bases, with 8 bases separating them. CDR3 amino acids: CASSWTANTGELFF. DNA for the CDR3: TGCGCCAGCAGTTGGACAGCGAACACCGGGGAGCTGTTTTTT.

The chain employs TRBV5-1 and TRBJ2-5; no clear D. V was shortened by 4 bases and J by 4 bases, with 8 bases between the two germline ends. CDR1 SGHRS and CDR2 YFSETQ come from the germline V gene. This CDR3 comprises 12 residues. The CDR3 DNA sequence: TGCGCCAGCAGCGAGCCGGGAGAGACCCAGTACTTC. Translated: CASSEPGETQYF. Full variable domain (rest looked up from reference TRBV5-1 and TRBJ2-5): KAGVTQTPRYLIKTRGQQVTLSCSPISGHRSVSWYQQTPGQGLQFLFEYFSETQRNKGNFPGRFSGRQFSNSRSEMNVSTLELGDSALYLCASSEPGETQYFGPGTRLLVL.

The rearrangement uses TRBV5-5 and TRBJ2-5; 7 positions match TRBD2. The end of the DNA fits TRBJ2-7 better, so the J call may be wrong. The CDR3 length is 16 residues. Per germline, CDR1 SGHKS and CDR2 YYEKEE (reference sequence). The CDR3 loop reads CASSLISGGIRYEQYF. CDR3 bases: TGTGCCAGCAGCTTGATCTCGGGAGGAATCCGTTACGAGCAGTACTTC.

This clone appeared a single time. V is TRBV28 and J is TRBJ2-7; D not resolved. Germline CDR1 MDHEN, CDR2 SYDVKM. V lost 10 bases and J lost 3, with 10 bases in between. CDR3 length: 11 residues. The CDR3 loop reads CATSSNYEQYF. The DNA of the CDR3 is TGTGCCACTTCCTCAAACTACGAGCAGTACTTC.

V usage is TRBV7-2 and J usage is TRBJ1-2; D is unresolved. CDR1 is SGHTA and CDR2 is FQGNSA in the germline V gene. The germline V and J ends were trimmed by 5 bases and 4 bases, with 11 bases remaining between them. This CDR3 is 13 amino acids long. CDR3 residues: CASSQSSSYGYTF. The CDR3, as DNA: TGTGCCAGCAGCCAATCTTCTTCCTATGGCTACACCTTC.

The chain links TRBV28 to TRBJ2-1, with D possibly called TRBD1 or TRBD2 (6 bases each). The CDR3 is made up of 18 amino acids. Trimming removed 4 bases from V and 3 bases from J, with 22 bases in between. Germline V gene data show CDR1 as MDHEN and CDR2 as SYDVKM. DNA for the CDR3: TGTGCCAGCAGTTCATCCTCAACAGGGCGGGACGGCTACAATGAGCAGTTCTTC. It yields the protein CASSSSSTGRDGYNEQFF.

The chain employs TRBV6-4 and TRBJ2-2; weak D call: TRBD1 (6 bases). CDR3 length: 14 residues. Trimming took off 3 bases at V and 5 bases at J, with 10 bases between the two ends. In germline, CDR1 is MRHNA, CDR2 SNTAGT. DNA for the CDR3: TGTGCCAGCAGTGAACAGGGTGTGACCGGGGAGCTGTTTTTT. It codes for CASSEQGVTGELFF.

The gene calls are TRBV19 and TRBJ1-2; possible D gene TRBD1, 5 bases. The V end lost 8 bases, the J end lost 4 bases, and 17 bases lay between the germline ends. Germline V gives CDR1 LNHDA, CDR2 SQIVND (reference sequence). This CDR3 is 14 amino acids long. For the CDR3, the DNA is TGTGCCAGTTGGCAGGGAAGTGTCTCCTATGGCTACACCTTC. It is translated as CASWQGSVSYGYTF.

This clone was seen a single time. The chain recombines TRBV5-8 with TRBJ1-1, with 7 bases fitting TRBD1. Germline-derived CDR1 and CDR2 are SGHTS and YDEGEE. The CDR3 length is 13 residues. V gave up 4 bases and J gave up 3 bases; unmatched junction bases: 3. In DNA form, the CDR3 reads TGTGCCAGCAGCGGGGACAGATACACTGAAGCTTTCTTT. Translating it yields CASSGDRYTEAFF.

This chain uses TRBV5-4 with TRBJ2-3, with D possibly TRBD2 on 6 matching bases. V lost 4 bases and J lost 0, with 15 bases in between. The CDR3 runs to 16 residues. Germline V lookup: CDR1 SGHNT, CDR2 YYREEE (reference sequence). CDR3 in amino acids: CASSTSKRASTDTQYF. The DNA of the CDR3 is TGTGCCAGCAGCACCTCAAAGCGGGCCAGCACAGATACGCAGTATTTT.

The CDR3 spells CASSYDSSYNEQFF. The CDR3 DNA follows: TGTGCCAGCAGTTATGACAGCTCCTACAATGAGCAGTTCTTC. The chain links TRBV6-5 to TRBJ2-1; TRBD1 might be the D (5 bases). Germline V gene data show CDR1 as MNHEY and CDR2 as SVGAGI. The V gene lost 3 bases and the J gene lost 0 bases, with 6 bases spanning the gap. This CDR3 is 14 amino acids long.

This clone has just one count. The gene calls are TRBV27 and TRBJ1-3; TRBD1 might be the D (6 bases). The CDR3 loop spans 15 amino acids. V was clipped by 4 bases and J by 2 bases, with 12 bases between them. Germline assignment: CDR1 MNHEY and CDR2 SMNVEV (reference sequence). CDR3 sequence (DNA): TGTGCCAGCAGTTCCGACAGGAGAACTGGAAACACCATATATTTT. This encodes CASSSDRRTGNTIYF.

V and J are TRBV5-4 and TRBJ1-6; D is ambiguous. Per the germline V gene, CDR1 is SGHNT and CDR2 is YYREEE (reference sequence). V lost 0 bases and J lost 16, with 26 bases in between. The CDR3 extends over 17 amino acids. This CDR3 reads CASSLDPVDVSIVALHF. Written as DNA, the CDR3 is TGTGCCAGCAGCTTGGACCCCGTTGATGTGTCGATAGTCGCTCTCCACTTT.

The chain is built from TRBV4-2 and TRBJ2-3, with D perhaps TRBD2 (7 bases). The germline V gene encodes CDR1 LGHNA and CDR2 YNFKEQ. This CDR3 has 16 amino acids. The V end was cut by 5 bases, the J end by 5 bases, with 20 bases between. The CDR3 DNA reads TGTGCCAGCAGCTCTCGAGGGGGGGGAGATGTAGATACGCAGTATTTT. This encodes CASSSRGGGDVDTQYF.

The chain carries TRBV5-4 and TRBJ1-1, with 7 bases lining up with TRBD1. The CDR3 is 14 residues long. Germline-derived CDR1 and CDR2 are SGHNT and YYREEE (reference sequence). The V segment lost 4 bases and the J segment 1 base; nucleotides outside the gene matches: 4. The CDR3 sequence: CASSAGGRNTEAFF. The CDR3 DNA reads TGTGCCAGCAGCGCAGGGGGACGGAACACTGAAGCTTTCTTT.

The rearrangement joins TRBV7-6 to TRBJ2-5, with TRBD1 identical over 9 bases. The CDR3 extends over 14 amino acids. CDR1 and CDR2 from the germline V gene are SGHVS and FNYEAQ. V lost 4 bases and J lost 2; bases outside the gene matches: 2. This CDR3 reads CASSYRGRQETQYF. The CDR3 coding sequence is TGTGCCAGCAGCTACAGGGGGCGGCAAGAGACCCAGTACTTC.

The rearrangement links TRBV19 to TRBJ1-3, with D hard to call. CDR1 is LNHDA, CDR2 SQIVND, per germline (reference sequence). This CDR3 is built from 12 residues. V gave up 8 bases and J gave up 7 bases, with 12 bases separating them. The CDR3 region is CASADPGNTIYF. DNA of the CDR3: TGTGCCAGTGCGGACCCGGGTAACACCATATATTTT.

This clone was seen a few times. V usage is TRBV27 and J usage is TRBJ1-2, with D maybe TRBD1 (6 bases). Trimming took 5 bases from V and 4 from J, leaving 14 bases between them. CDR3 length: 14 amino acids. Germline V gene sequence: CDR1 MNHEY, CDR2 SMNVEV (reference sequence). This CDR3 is CASSISGVGYGYTF. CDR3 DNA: TGTGCCAGCAGTATTTCAGGGGTAGGCTATGGCTACACCTTC.